Shown below are 3 T cell receptor beta chains from a single sample sequenced in a study of esophageal squamous cell carcinoma under preoperative chemotherapy (dated by TCRdb to about 2018). The library was made by PCR. TCRdb names HiSeq X Ten as the instrument used. The raw public reads went through TCRdb reprocessing: fastp at Q25, MiXCR clone calling, in-frame beta chains kept. Identical CDR3 protein sequences are pooled into one entry, listed with their most common genes and DNA. This sample lists 16,000 or so distinct CDR3 sequences; more than 50% were detected once. The ten largest clones take up about 53% of the sample. Read against the paper, the sample's time point label means: before preoperative PTX-NDP chemotherapy. The material was obtained from a patient given preoperative chemotherapy. These receptor sequences come from a human donor with esophageal squamous cell carcinoma. The donor label of this sample is uncertain.

For this clonotype: Compared with germline, one end of the junction differs, possibly owing to a read error. The rearrangement links TRBV6-1 to TRBJ2-5, with 7 bases lining up with TRBD2. This CDR3 has 15 amino acids. The germline V gene encodes CDR1 MNHNS and CDR2 SASEGT. The CDR3 region is CARGPGVAGQETQYF. In DNA form, the CDR3 reads TGTGCCAGGGGTCCTGGGGTAGCGGGCCAAGAGACCCAGTATTTC.

About this clonotype: This clone may be a read error of a much larger clone one base away. The genes are TRBV6-1 and TRBJ2-1; TRBD1 matches 12 bases. Judging by the DNA end, TRBJ2-7 fits better; the J call may be wrong. CDR1 is MNHNS and CDR2 is SASEGT in the germline V gene. The CDR3 loop spans 13 amino acids. The CDR3 loop is CASSRDRGHEQYF. In nucleotides, the CDR3 is TGTGCCAGCAGTAGGGACAGGGGGCATGAGCAGTACTTC.

This clonotype came up a few times. This may arise from a read error, as a much more abundant clone is one base away. The chain recombines TRBV7-2 with TRBJ2-4; D call uncertain. Trimming removed 3 bases from V and 13 bases from J, with 10 bases in between. This CDR3 has 11 amino acids. Germline V lookup: CDR1 SGHTA, CDR2 FQGNSA. CDR3 DNA: TGTGCCAGCAGCTTGGGCGATGAGCAGTACTTC. Protein sequence: CASSLGDEQYF.